This TCR beta chain originates from a study of beta chain features in type 1 diabetes (dated by TCRdb to 2017 to 2018). As for the study more broadly: Mean age, gender distribution, total cell number and subset yield were not different between patients and healthy donors. Across all samples, approximately 98,000,000 sorted cells were examined, and cell number per subset correlated strongly with RNA yield. The study compared TCRB repertoires of sorted circulating CD4+ T cell subsets between recently diagnosed type 1 diabetes patients and matched healthy donors. Regulatory and stem cell-like memory subsets were isolated from only 8 patients and about eight healthy donors, whereas naive and central memory subsets came from all 28 donors.

Results the study describes overall, beyond this receptor: Type 1 diabetes patients showed a moderate but significant shortening of TCRB CDR3 length in all four CD4+ subsets. Shorter templates might be favored by PCR, yet because patient and control samples were amplified and corrected together, any such skew would affect both groups equally. Naive, central memory and regulatory TCRB repertoires appeared to be more alike among patients than among healthy donors. Because cDNA was sequenced instead of genomic DNA, highly expressing activated cells could be over-represented, though the groups showed no difference in activation or CD3 levels. Fewer insertions and more nucleotide deletions at VDJ recombination sites were observed in patients with type 1 diabetes, implying thymic rearrangement abnormalities. Only small numbers of individuals were included in the HLA sub-analyses, which left unresolved whether HLA type had any influence on TCRB rearrangement.

The entire isolated RNA was reverse transcribed using the High Capacity cDNA Reverse Transcription Kit, and thus expressed TCRB transcripts were sequenced. Deep immunoSEQ sequencing was performed on naive, central memory and regulatory T cell samples, with an average of about 3.6 million total reads per sample. Sorted cells were lysed in RLT buffer and RNA was extracted with DNase-treated RNeasy Micro or Mini kits, depending on cell number. Each cell subset was processed on its own to prevent cross-contamination, while patient and healthy donor samples were processed together. The immunoSEQ multiplex PCR was used to amplify TCRB sequences from cDNA, yielding 87-bp fragments that span the CDR3 region. The amplicons were sequenced using the Illumina HiSeq platform. From the authors' description of their analysis: PCR bias was corrected computationally using synthetic template baselines, and reads within Hamming distance 2 were collapsed, with unmergeable singletons discarded. By aligning reads against IMGT, V, D and J genes, CDR3 length, and insertions or deletions at six rearrangement sites were assigned. Clonotype counts were normalized to sorted cell number within each subset before computing true diversity and Gini coefficients with the tcR R package. The overlap coefficient, calculated on TCRB nucleotide sequences, was used to measure repertoire sharing. As a proxy for the pre-selection repertoire, out-of-frame TCRB sequences from naive cells were analyzed. In TCRdb, the immuneACCESS table is reduced to in-frame sequences with V and J assigned. These tables do not hold every clone; where another copy was compared, an unresolved V gene accounts for under half, and the others remain unexplained. The DNA was the basis for D and trimming; V, J and clone size are from that table. This sample comprises about 250,000 clones, 13% to 15% of them detected only once. 0.025% to 0.03% of the sample belongs to the ten largest clones.

From each donor, a single peripheral blood sample of 95 to 150 mL on average was drawn into heparinised tubes. Naive, central memory, regulatory and stem cell-like memory CD4+ T cells were sorted on a BD FACSAria II using a panel including CD45RO, CCR7, CD25, CD127, CD95 and CD27. Purity was above 95% for every sorted population. PBMCs were separated immediately by Lymphoprep density gradient centrifugation and were stained directly, without being cultured. So that batch effects would be minimized, each experiment stained and sorted samples in pairs, pairing one healthy donor with one patient. About this clone: The antigen this receptor binds is unknown. No much larger clone exists at a distance of one base, and base qualities are not known.

From V the trimming removes 2 bases and from J it removes 6 bases, while the gene matches leave 10 bases of the junction unaccounted for. Sequences KGHSH (CDR1) and LQKENI (CDR2) are obtained from the germline V gene. Taken from cysteine to phenylalanine, the CDR3 has 16 residues. Just the 48-base CDR3 DNA is kept, in frame starting at base 1. The chain was built from TRBV18 and TRBJ2-7; TRBD2 agrees with 10 junctional bases. The receptor's source is a woman aged 40 to 49 in good health. The sequenced material came from naive CD4+ T cells from blood. The cell subset or site label, read with the paper, signifies: true naive CD4+ T cells. This receptor carries the CDR3 CASSPGRQASGGEQYF. The DNA sequence is TGTGCCAGCTCACCAGGGCGCCAAGCTAGCGGGGGCGAGCAGTACTTC.